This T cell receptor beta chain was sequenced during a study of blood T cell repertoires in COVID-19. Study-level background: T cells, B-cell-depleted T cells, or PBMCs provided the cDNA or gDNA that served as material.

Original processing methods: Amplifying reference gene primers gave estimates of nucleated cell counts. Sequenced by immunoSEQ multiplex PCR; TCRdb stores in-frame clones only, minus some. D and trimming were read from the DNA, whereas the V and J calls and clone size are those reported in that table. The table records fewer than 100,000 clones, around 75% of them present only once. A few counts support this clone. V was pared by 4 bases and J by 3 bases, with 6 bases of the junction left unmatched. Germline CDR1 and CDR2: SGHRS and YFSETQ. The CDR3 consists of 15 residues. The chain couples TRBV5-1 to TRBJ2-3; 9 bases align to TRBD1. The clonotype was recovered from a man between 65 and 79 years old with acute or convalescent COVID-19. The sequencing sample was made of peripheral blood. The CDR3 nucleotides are TGCGCCAGCAGCGGGGGACAGGGTACAACAGATACGCAGTATTTT. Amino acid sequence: CASSGGQGTTDTQYF. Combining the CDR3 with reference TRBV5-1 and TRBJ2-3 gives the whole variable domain KAGVTQTPRYLIKTRGQQVTLSCSPISGHRSVSWYQQTPGQGLQFLFEYFSETQRNKGNFPGRFSGRQFSNSRSEMNVSTLELGDSALYLCASSGGQGTTDTQYFGPGTRLTVL.